This is a list of T cell receptor beta chains from one sample in a study of a mutant IDH1 vaccine in newly diagnosed glioma. For these receptors, no antigen is known. TCRdb's table, derived via immunoSEQ multiplex PCR, lists solely in-frame clones and lacks some. Among around 100,000 clones listed, almost 90% were seen once. The material sequenced was PBMCs, taken from a glioma patient whose treatment included an IDH1 peptide vaccine. The receptors originated from a woman in her 50s with glioma. Each CDR3 is given with its conserved first and last residue. The D gene is left open where the match is weak. Where a row states a size, it is once, few, many or the class of an expanded clone; other rows omit it.

J gene	clone size	D gene	V gene	CDR3 DNA	CDR3 protein
TRBJ1-1	NA	TRBD1	TRBV10-1	TGCGCCAGCAGTGAAGGGACAGGGCTGACTGAAGCTTTCTTT	CASSEGTGLTEAFF
TRBJ2-2	NA	NA	TRBV10-1	TGCGCCAGCAGCCAGGACCCAGCTGCGAACACCGGGGAGCTGTTTTTT	CASSQDPAANTGELFF
TRBJ2-7	NA	NA	TRBV27	TGTGCCAGCAGTTTGGGGGGCTCCTACGAGCAGTACTTC	CASSLGGSYEQYF
TRBJ2-7	NA	NA	TRBV9	TGTGCCAGCAGCGTAGGAAGCTCCTACGAGCAGTACTTC	CASSVGSSYEQYF
TRBJ1-6	NA	NA	TRBV9	TGTGCCAGCAGCGTAAGCCCGGGGTCCTATAATTCACCCCTCCACTTT	CASSVSPGSYNSPLHF
TRBJ2-6	NA	TRBD1	TRBV10-3	TGTGCCATCAGTGAGTCGGAACAGGGGGTCCGTGGGGCCAACGTCCTGACTTTC	CAISESEQGVRGANVLTF
TRBJ2-2	NA	NA	TRBV7-9	TGTGCCAGCAGCCCGCCGGGACTTACCGGGGAGCTGTTTTTT	CASSPPGLTGELFF
TRBJ2-2	NA	NA	TRBV4-1	TGCGCCAGCAGTTTCGCGACCGGGGAGCTGTTTTTT	CASSFATGELFF
TRBJ2-7	NA	NA	TRBV2	TGTGCCAGCAAGATCAGACAGAGCTCCTACGAGCAGTACTTC	CASKIRQSSYEQYF
TRBJ1-4	NA	NA	TRBV28	TGTGCCAGCCGTCGAGAGGGTGGGGGGGAAAAACTGTTTTTT	CASRREGGGEKLFF
TRBJ1-5	NA	NA	TRBV5-4	TGTGCCAGCAGCTTGGTAGGAGGGCGAGCATATAGCAATCAGCCCCAGCATTTT	CASSLVGGRAYSNQPQHF
TRBJ1-2	NA	NA	TRBV6-6	TGTGCCAGCAGAGCGGACGGGACGGATGGCTACACCTTC	CASRADGTDGYTF
TRBJ2-3	NA	TRBD1	TRBV2	TGTGCCAGCAGTGAAGGGACAGGGGGCGCAGATACGCAGTATTTT	CASSEGTGGADTQYF
TRBJ2-1	NA	TRBD2	TRBV5-1	TGCGCCAGCAGCACCTGGACTAGCGGGACTAATGAGCAGTTCTTC	CASSTWTSGTNEQFF
TRBJ2-7	once	TRBD2	TRBV7-9	TGTGCCAGCAGCCCCTGGGGCGGGAGTTCCCACGAGCAGTACTTC	CASSPWGGSSHEQYF
TRBJ1-1	NA	NA	TRBV4-1	TGCGCCAGCAGCCAAGGGTTAGTTACTGAAGCTTTCTTT	CASSQGLVTEAFF
TRBJ2-1	NA	TRBD2	TRBV11-2	TGTGCCAGCAGAGGACTAGCGGGAGCGAGCTCCTACAATGAGCAGTTCTTC	CASRGLAGASSYNEQFF
TRBJ1-6	once	TRBD1	TRBV19	TGTGCTGCTGGGACAGGGACTTCACCCCTCCACTTT	CAAGTGTSPLHF
TRBJ2-7	NA	TRBD2	TRBV6-1	TGTGCCAGCAGGGGACTAGCGGAGATCTACGAGCAGTACTTC	CASRGLAEIYEQYF
TRBJ2-1	NA	NA	TRBV27	TGTGCCAGCAGTTTAAGGGTGGAGGGCCGGGCTTACAATGAGCAGTTCTTC	CASSLRVEGRAYNEQFF
TRBJ2-7	NA	NA	TRBV5-1	TGCGCCAGCAGCTTGCCCTCCTCTGGGAGCCTCCTAGCCTACGAGCAGTACTTC	CASSLPSSGSLLAYEQYF
TRBJ2-7	NA	NA	TRBV30	TGTGCCTGGGGGGACGGTCCCTACGAGCAGTACTTC	CAWGDGPYEQYF
TRBJ2-1	NA	TRBD2	TRBV29-1	TGCAGCGTTGCCAGACTAGCGGGAGAATATGGTGAGCAGTTCTTC	CSVARLAGEYGEQFF
TRBJ2-2	once	NA	TRBV6-5	TGTGCCAGCAGCCGGACGGGCAACACCGGGGAGCTGTTTTTT	CASSRTGNTGELFF
TRBJ1-1	NA	NA	TRBV30	TGTGCCTGGAGTGTACAGGGATACACTGAAGCTTTCTTT	CAWSVQGYTEAFF
TRBJ2-1	NA	NA	TRBV6-5	TGTGCCAGCAGTTACCAGTGGGAGCGAAACTACAATGAGCAGTTCTTC	CASSYQWERNYNEQFF
TRBJ2-1	once	NA	TRBV27	TGTGCCAGCACTGGGGGCGTATACAATGAGCAGTTCTTC	CASTGGVYNEQFF
TRBJ1-2	NA	TRBD1	TRBV4-2	TGTGCCAGCAGCCAAGATCCGACAGGGGGGAACTATGGCTACACCTTC	CASSQDPTGGNYGYTF
TRBJ2-3	NA	NA	TRBV6-1	TGTGCCAGCAGCCTTGGGGATAGCACAGATACGCAGTATTTT	CASSLGDSTDTQYF
TRBJ2-3	NA	TRBD2	TRBV7-2	TGTGCCAGCAGCACCCCCCTGGGGAAGCGGGACGGCACAGATACGCAGTATTTT	CASSTPLGKRDGTDTQYF
TRBJ2-7	NA	TRBD1	TRBV14	TGTGCCAGCAGCCTCGGACAGGGAGCCTACGAGCAGTACTTC	CASSLGQGAYEQYF
TRBJ2-3	NA	NA	TRBV11-3	TGTGCCAGCAGCCCTGGGGGCGGGGGCACAGATACGCAGTATTTT	CASSPGGGGTDTQYF
TRBJ2-2	NA	NA	TRBV5-6	TGTGCCAGCAGCTTACAGGGAGGGGCCGGGGAGCTGTTTTTT	CASSLQGGAGELFF
TRBJ2-1	NA	NA	TRBV7-8	TGTGCCAGCAGCTTAGTGACGGTATGGGATAATGAGCAGTTCTTC	CASSLVTVWDNEQFF
TRBJ1-5	NA	TRBD1	TRBV18	TGTGCCAGCTCCTCGGACAGGGGTAGTCAGCCCCAGCATTTT	CASSSDRGSQPQHF
TRBJ2-7	few	NA	TRBV19	TGTGCCAGTAGTCGAGGCCGTTACGAGCAGTACTTC	CASSRGRYEQYF
TRBJ1-2	NA	TRBD1	TRBV19	TGTGCCAGTAGTATCAACAGGGGAGGAGGCTACACCTTC	CASSINRGGGYTF
TRBJ1-2	NA	NA	TRBV5-1	TGCGCCAGCAGCCCTCTGGGCTATGGCTACACCTTC	CASSPLGYGYTF
TRBJ2-7	NA	TRBD2	TRBV5-1	TGCGCCAGCAGCTTGGACACTAGCGGGAGTGTCCACGAGCAGTACTTC	CASSLDTSGSVHEQYF
TRBJ1-6	NA	NA	TRBV10-3	TGTGCCATCAGTGAGTCGGGGGCAGGGATGAGATCACCCCTCCACTTT	CAISESGAGMRSPLHF
TRBJ1-6	NA	TRBD1	TRBV6-6	TGTGCCAGCACCGTGGACAGGGCGAGAGGTTCACCCCTCCACTTT	CASTVDRARGSPLHF
TRBJ2-3	once	NA	TRBV9	TGTGCCAGCAGCGTAGGTCGGGGGGCCTTCACAGATACGCAGTATTTT	CASSVGRGAFTDTQYF
TRBJ1-4	NA	NA	TRBV18	TGTGCCAGCTTCGGGGGACTTAATGAAAAACTGTTTTTT	CASFGGLNEKLFF
TRBJ1-5	once	NA	TRBV30	TGTGCCTTCCGGGTCGGCCAGCCCCAGCATTTT	CAFRVGQPQHF
TRBJ1-2	once	NA	TRBV30	TGTGCCTGGGCGACTACCTATTGGGGCTACACCTTC	CAWATTYWGYTF
TRBJ2-4	NA	TRBD1	TRBV5-6	TGTGCCAGCAGCTCCAAATCCCCGGGACAGGGGGCGCGGAACATTCGGTACTTC	CASSSKSPGQGARNIRYF
TRBJ2-2	once	TRBD1	TRBV6-1	TGTGCCAGCAGTGAGGGACAGACGAACACCGGGGAGCTGTTTTTT	CASSEGQTNTGELFF
TRBJ1-2	NA	NA	TRBV18	TGTGCCAGCTCACCGGGACGGGACTATGGCTACACCTTC	CASSPGRDYGYTF
TRBJ1-5	NA	TRBD1	TRBV19	TGTGCCAGTTCTGGGACAGGGGGCGATCAGCCCCAGCATTTT	CASSGTGGDQPQHF
TRBJ2-2	NA	NA	TRBV5-1	TGCGCCAGCAGCGAGTTTATAGCCGGGGAGCTGTTTTTT	CASSEFIAGELFF
TRBJ1-6	NA	NA	TRBV27	TGTGCCAGCAGGCGTGGGGGCCCCCTCCACTTT	CASRRGGPLHF
TRBJ1-5	NA	NA	TRBV11-1	TGTGCCAGCGTCCAGGGGCAGCCCCAGCATTTT	CASVQGQPQHF
TRBJ2-1	NA	TRBD1	TRBV5-4	TGTGCCAGCAGCTTGGATGGGACAGGGGGCTCTGAGCAGTTCTTC	CASSLDGTGGSEQFF
TRBJ2-7	NA	TRBD1	TRBV5-4	TGTGCCAGCAGCTTGGGGGTACCGGGACAGGGGGCCCAGTACTTC	CASSLGVPGQGAQYF
TRBJ1-4	NA	NA	TRBV7-9	TGTGCCAGCAGTCCCCCCGGGGAAAAACTGTTTTTT	CASSPPGEKLFF
TRBJ1-5	once	NA	TRBV7-8	TGCGCCAGCAGCTTAGGGGGATTGTGGAATCAGCCCCAGCATTTT	CASSLGGLWNQPQHF
TRBJ2-5	NA	NA	TRBV7-9	TGTGCCAGCAGCTGGGCAGGGTTAGAAGAGACCCAGTACTTC	CASSWAGLEETQYF
TRBJ2-2	NA	NA	TRBV6-1	TGTGCCAGCAGTACAGACGGCACCGGGGAGCTGTTTTTT	CASSTDGTGELFF
TRBJ1-1	few	NA	TRBV2	TGTGCCAGCAGTGGACTGGAAGCTTTCTTT	CASSGLEAFF